These 29 T cell receptor beta chains originate from one sample sequenced in a study of OX40 agonist ivuxolimab in advanced cancers. Assay used: immunoSEQ multiplex PCR; TCRdb lists only in-frame clones, some missing. The table records roughly 76,000 clones, 90% to 95% of them present only once. The specimen comprised CD4+ or CD8+ T cells sorted from blood, sampled in a trial of the OX40 agonist ivuxolimab. The receptor source for this set is an adult with an advanced solid tumor such as melanoma, head and neck, liver or kidney cancer.

This chain connects TRBV7-2 to TRBJ2-1; perhaps D is TRBD1 or TRBD2 (5 bases each). The CDR3 length is 14 residues. Trimming shortened V by 2 bases and J by 4 bases, and 9 bases separated the two germline ends. CDR1 and CDR2 from the germline V gene are SGHTA and FQGNSA. The CDR3 spells CASSLRGVYNEQFF. Written as DNA, the CDR3 is TGTGCCAGCAGCTTAAGGGGAGTTTACAATGAGCAGTTCTTC.

V and J are TRBV6-1 and TRBJ1-5, with D perhaps matching TRBD1 (6 bases). Germline CDR1 reads MNHNS; CDR2 reads SASEGT. The CDR3 sequence is 13 residues long. V was cut by 3 bases and J by 9 bases, with 12 bases left in between. In DNA, the CDR3 is TGTGCCAGCAGTGACAGGGGACTCCTGCCCCAGCATTTT. Translating gives CASSDRGLLPQHF.

The V call is TRBV9, the J call TRBJ2-5; 12 bases fit TRBD2. Germline CDR1 and CDR2: SGDLS and YYNGEE. V was clipped by 3 bases and J by 5 bases; unmatched bases: 8. This CDR3 region has 16 residues. In DNA form, the CDR3 reads TGTGCCAGCAGCGGCGGGACTAGCGGGCTGGGGGAGACCCAGTACTTC. Translating gives CASSGGTSGLGETQYF.

The J gene is TRBJ1-5, the V gene TRBV30; D gene unclear. This CDR3 region has 14 residues. V lost 3 bases and J 0 bases, leaving 9 bases between the germline ends. Germline V gene data show CDR1 as GTSNPN and CDR2 as SVGIG (reference sequence). The CDR3 sequence is CAWSAEYSNQPQHF. CDR3 bases: TGTGCCTGGAGCGCAGAATATAGCAATCAGCCCCAGCATTTT.

This clone showed up just a few times. The chain couples TRBV9 to TRBJ1-1; a weak D match, TRBD1 (5 bases). There are 13 residues in the CDR3. Trimming shortened V by 0 bases and J by 12 bases, and 15 bases separated the two germline ends. Per the germline V gene, CDR1 is SGDLS and CDR2 is YYNGEE. The CDR3 nucleotides read TGTGCCAGCAGCGTAGGAGGGGCCTCGAGACCTTTCTTT. The encoded protein is CASSVGGASRPFF.

The chain has TRBV4-3 and TRBJ2-1, with 15 positions matching TRBD2. The CDR3 loop spans 15 amino acids. Germline values: CDR1 LGHNA, CDR2 YSLEER. The V gene end was trimmed by 6 bases and the J gene end by 7 bases; junction bases not matched to a gene: 4. CDR3 sequence: CASRSGTSGRNEQFF. In nucleotides, the CDR3 is TGCGCCAGCAGAAGCGGGACTAGCGGGAGGAATGAGCAGTTCTTC.

The chain is built from TRBV11-1 and TRBJ2-5, with D tentatively TRBD1 or TRBD2 (5 bases each). Trimming removed 2 bases from V and 2 bases from J, with 15 bases in between. Germline CDR1 SGHAT, CDR2 FQDESV (reference sequence). This CDR3 contains 16 residues. The DNA for the CDR3 is TGTGCCAGCAGCTTATTTGGGGGAGCGGTACAAGAGACCCAGTACTTC. Protein product: CASSLFGGAVQETQYF. The full variable domain, rest sourced from reference TRBV11-1 and TRBJ2-5, is EAEVAQSPRYKITEKSQAVAFWCDPISGHATLYWYRQILGQGPELLVQFQDESVVDDSQLPKDRFSAERLKGVDSTLKIQPAELGDSAMYLCASSLFGGAVQETQYFGPGTRLLVL.

The chain links TRBV6-5 to TRBJ2-7; D remains unclear. The V gene lost 7 bases and the J gene lost 3 bases, with 10 bases spanning the gap. The CDR3 is 12 residues long. CDR1 MNHEY and CDR2 SVGAGI come from the germline V gene. The CDR3 region has the DNA TGTGCCAGCATAAGCAGTGACTACGAGCAGTACTTC. This codes for CASISSDYEQYF.

The chain recombines TRBV9 with TRBJ2-7; TRBD2 might be the D (6 bases). CDR1 and CDR2 from the germline V gene are SGDLS and YYNGEE. This CDR3 spans 14 amino acids. V lost 4 bases, J lost 3 bases, and 14 bases lay in between. The CDR3 here is CASSSGSSSYEQYF. Written as DNA, the CDR3 is TGTGCCAGCAGCTCCGGGAGTTCTAGCTACGAGCAGTACTTC.

The J gene is TRBJ1-2, the V gene TRBV7-2, with TRBD1 matching 9 bases. V lost 0 bases and J lost 8; bases outside the gene matches: 7. Per the germline V gene, CDR1 is SGHTA and CDR2 is FQGNSA. CDR3 length: 15 amino acids. The DNA for the CDR3 is TGTGCCAGCAGCTTAGCTGGGACAGGGAGGCGCGGCTACACCTTC. The encoded protein is CASSLAGTGRRGYTF.

This chain connects TRBV7-3 to TRBJ2-1; 8 nucleotides align to TRBD2. Germline loops: CDR1 SGHTA, CDR2 FQGTGA. The CDR3 consists of 15 residues. Trimming took 4 bases from V and 3 from J; bases not matched to a gene: 5. The CDR3 DNA reads as TGTGCCAGCAGCTCCGGACTAGCAAGCTACAATGAGCAGTTCTTC. This codes for CASSSGLASYNEQFF.

V is TRBV13 and J is TRBJ2-1, with D possibly TRBD1 on 7 matching bases. This CDR3 has 15 residues. CDR1 and CDR2 (germline): PRHDT, FYEKMQ (reference sequence). V was clipped by 1 base and J by 5 bases, with 12 bases between them. The CDR3 DNA is TGTGCCAGCAGCTTAGCTAGCGACAGGGACAATGAGCAGTTCTTC. It codes for CASSLASDRDNEQFF. Full variable domain (remainder filled in from reference TRBV13 and TRBJ2-1): AAGVIQSPRHLIKEKRETATLKCYPIPRHDTVYWYQQGPGQDPQFLISFYEKMQSDKGSIPDRFSAQQFSDYHSELNMSSLELGDSALYFCASSLASDRDNEQFFGPGTRLTVL.

This chain links TRBV2 with TRBJ2-1, with TRBD2 matching 13 bases. CDR3 length: 16 amino acids. The J segment lost 7 bases and the V segment lost 8 bases, leaving 11 bases of the junction unmatched. Looked up from germline, CDR1 is SNHLY and CDR2 is FYNNEI. CDR3 nucleotides: TGTGCCAGCGGCGACTGGACTAGCGGGAGCTTGAATGAGCAGTTCTTC. Encoded protein: CASGDWTSGSLNEQFF.

The chain joins TRBV28 to TRBJ2-7, with no clear D. CDR1 MDHEN and CDR2 SYDVKM come from the germline V gene. V gave up 3 bases and J gave up 3 bases, with 9 bases separating them. This CDR3 is 13 amino acids long. CDR3 in amino acids: CASSFSGYYEQYF. CDR3 DNA sequence: TGTGCCAGCAGTTTTTCCGGGTACTACGAGCAGTACTTC.

The chain uses TRBV7-9 and TRBJ2-5, with 9 positions matching TRBD1. With 4 bases clipped from V and 5 bases from J, the junction kept 8 bases outside the gene matches. The CDR3 sequence is 15 residues long. From germline, CDR1 is SEHNR and CDR2 FQNEAQ (reference sequence). The CDR3 spells CASSSIGTGKETQYF. The CDR3 DNA reads TGTGCCAGCAGCTCCATCGGGACAGGGAAGGAGACCCAGTACTTC.

This rearrangement joins TRBV30 to TRBJ1-5; the D gene is possibly TRBD1 (5 bases). The CDR3 loop spans 15 amino acids. Trimming removed 3 bases from V and 7 bases from J, with 19 bases in between. Germline V gene data show CDR1 as GTSNPN and CDR2 as SVGIG (reference sequence). Written as DNA, the CDR3 is TGTGCCTGGAGCAACCGAGCAGGGTTGAAGCAGCCCCAGCATTTT. Its translation: CAWSNRAGLKQPQHF.

The V call is TRBV13, the J call TRBJ1-2; D is perhaps TRBD1 (5 bases). The length of the CDR3 is 13 residues. Deletions cut 8 bases from V and 6 bases from J, with 16 bases between. The germline V gene encodes CDR1 PRHDT and CDR2 FYEKMQ (reference sequence). The CDR3 reads CASGAGLSDGYTF. For the CDR3, the DNA is TGTGCCAGCGGTGCGGGACTTTCGGATGGCTACACCTTC.

The CDR3 loop reads CASSAGSQYEQYF. The CDR3, as DNA: TGTGCCAGCAGCGCCGGGAGTCAGTACGAGCAGTACTTC. The rearrangement joins TRBV7-9 to TRBJ2-7, with a tentative D call TRBD2 (6 bases). Deletions cut 5 bases from V and 4 bases from J, with 12 bases between. Germline V gene sequence: CDR1 SEHNR, CDR2 FQNEAQ (reference sequence). This CDR3 spans 13 amino acids.

CDR3 DNA: TGTGCCAGCAGCGCTGACAGGGACCTAAACCAGAACACTGAAGCTTTCTTT. Its translation is CASSADRDLNQNTEAFF. The rearrangement joins TRBV5-8 to TRBJ1-1, with TRBD1 matching over 7 bases. The CDR3 has 17 residues. Trimming cost V 4 bases and J 1 base; bases outside gene matches: 13. Germline loops: CDR1 SGHTS, CDR2 YDEGEE. Drawing the rest from reference TRBV5-8 and TRBJ1-1, the complete variable domain is EAGVTQSPTHLIKTRGQQATLRCSPISGHTSVYWYQQALGLGLQFLLWYDEGEERNRGNFPPRFSGRQFPNYSSELNVNALELEDSALYLCASSADRDLNQNTEAFFGQGTRLTVV.

This clone was seen just once. The V gene is TRBV19, the J gene TRBJ1-2; D gene uncertain. CDR3 length equals 12 residues. Between the trimmed V and J ends, which lost 8 bases and 1 base, there was a span of 8 bases. CDR1 is LNHDA, CDR2 SQIVND, per germline (reference sequence). The CDR3 nucleotides are TGTGCCAGTGGATGGGGTAACTATGGCTACACCTTC. Protein: CASGWGNYGYTF.

This clone occurred once. The chain recombines TRBV6-6 with TRBJ1-1; D ambiguous. Germline CDR1 and CDR2: MNHNY and SVGAGI (reference sequence). The CDR3 covers 13 residues. Trimming shortened V by 6 bases and J by 2 bases, and 10 bases separated the two germline ends. As DNA, the CDR3 is TGTGCCAGCAGCATCCGGGATAACACTGAAGCTTTCTTT. It specifies CASSIRDNTEAFF.

The chain joins TRBV27 to TRBJ1-5; 7 bases fit TRBD1. CDR3 length equals 14 residues. Germline V gene sequence: CDR1 MNHEY, CDR2 SMNVEV (reference sequence). The trim removed 7 bases at V and 0 bases at J, leaving 3 bases unmatched. CDR3 amino acids: CASTTGDSNQPQHF. The CDR3 coding sequence is TGTGCCAGCACTACAGGGGATAGCAATCAGCCCCAGCATTTT.

CDR3 bases: TGTGCCAGCAAATCTAGCGGGAGTGGTGAGCAGTACTTC. Its protein is CASKSSGSGEQYF. The V and J genes are TRBV7-2 and TRBJ2-7, with 10 bases lining up with TRBD2. The germline V gene encodes CDR1 SGHTA and CDR2 FQGNSA. The CDR3 is made up of 13 amino acids. V lost 7 bases, J lost 7 bases, and 7 bases stayed unmatched.

The chain is built from TRBV19 and TRBJ2-5, with D possibly TRBD2 on 5 matching bases. This CDR3 is 16 amino acids long. Trimming removed 4 bases at V and 0 bases at J, with 15 bases between. Germline CDR1 and CDR2: LNHDA and SQIVND (reference sequence). The CDR3 DNA reads as TGTGCCAGTAGTACCCTACTGACGGGATACCAAGAGACCCAGTACTTC. It is translated as CASSTLLTGYQETQYF. Combining the CDR3 with reference TRBV19 and TRBJ2-5 gives the whole variable domain DGGITQSPKYLFRKEGQNVTLSCEQNLNHDAMYWYRQDPGQGLRLIYYSQIVNDFQKGDIAEGYSVSREKKESFPLTVTSAQKNPTAFYLCASSTLLTGYQETQYFGPGTRLLVL.

The V gene is TRBV4-2, the J gene TRBJ1-1, with D possibly TRBD1 on 6 matching bases. The CDR3 is 15 residues long. V was cut by 4 bases and J by 7 bases, with 19 bases left in between. The germline V gene has CDR1 LGHNA and CDR2 YNFKEQ. The CDR3 loop is CASSPADQGLDEAFF. The CDR3 DNA follows: TGTGCCAGCAGCCCCGCGGACCAGGGGTTGGATGAAGCTTTCTTT.

The chain has TRBV5-5 and TRBJ2-7, with D tentatively TRBD2 (6 bases). V dropped 1 base and J dropped 3 bases, with 11 bases sitting between them. Germline V CDR1 and CDR2: SGHKS, YYEKEE (reference sequence). This CDR3 contains 14 residues. CDR3 protein: CASSLPSEVYEQYF. The DNA for the CDR3 is TGTGCCAGCAGCTTGCCTAGCGAGGTCTACGAGCAGTACTTC.

V and J are TRBV9 and TRBJ2-1; a weak D match, TRBD2 (6 bases). V lost 2 bases and J lost 5, with 14 bases in between. Germline loops: CDR1 SGDLS, CDR2 YYNGEE. There are 15 residues in the CDR3. For the CDR3, the DNA is TGTGCCAGCAGCGTTGGGGGGAGGAACAACAATGAGCAGTTCTTC. Translated: CASSVGGRNNNEQFF.

The V and J genes are TRBV25-1 and TRBJ2-3; tentatively, D is TRBD1 (5 bases). CDR1 MGHDK and CDR2 SYGVNS come from the germline V gene. This CDR3 region has 16 residues. V lost 1 base, J lost 0 bases, and 11 bases lay in between. CDR3 bases: TGTGCCAGCAGTGAATTCAACAGGACCAGCACAGATACGCAGTATTTT. Its protein product is CASSEFNRTSTDTQYF.

This clone showed up just a few times. The chain carries TRBV6-5 and TRBJ2-1; 11 nucleotides align to TRBD2. The CDR3 sequence is 15 residues long. V shed 2 bases and J 10 bases; nucleotides not matched to a gene: 7. The germline V gene has CDR1 MNHEY and CDR2 SVGAGI. The DNA for the CDR3 is TGTGCCAGCAGTTACGTTAGCGGGAGGGCGGGGGAGCAGTTCTTC. Its translation is CASSYVSGRAGEQFF.